Described below is a single TCR beta chain sequence and its context. Antigen specificity is unknown. The V segment lost 5 bases and the J segment 5 bases; nucleotides outside the gene matches: 12. Germline lookup yields CDR1 SGHTA and CDR2 FQGNSA. The length of the CDR3 is 18 residues. This specimen belongs to a study of blood T cells in healthy people across ages. A J-beta primer mix and a sample-barcoded 5' primer were used in a second PCR of roughly 6 to 12 cycles. MiXCR, run by TCRdb on the 5' RACE reads, gives a single entry per CDR3 protein. The sample consists of about 1.7 million distinct CDR3 sequences, 25% to 30% of them appearing once. Overall study results and limits: Changes in expanded clonotypes were possibly confounded, as the CMV status of donors was unknown.

The chain recombines TRBV7-2 with TRBJ2-5; 15 nucleotides agree with TRBD2. Sequencing was performed on blood. This sequence originates from a woman in her 30s in good health. CDR3 residues: CASSPGTSGRTYKETQYF. For the CDR3, the DNA is TGTGCCAGCAGCCCCGGGACTAGCGGGAGGACGTATAAGGAGACCCAGTACTTC.